These T cell receptor beta chains were read from a single sample in a study of identical twins. In TCRdb, the 5' RACE reads were re-called with MiXCR into one record per CDR3 protein. The sample contains around 340,000 distinct CDR3 sequences, around 9% of which appear only once. The sequencing input was naive T cells sorted from blood. Source of these receptors: a woman between 45 and 60 years old in good health. CDR3s include the opening cysteine and the closing phenylalanine or tryptophan. The order of the fields is V gene, clone size, J gene, CDR3 protein. Only some rows state a clone size, as once, few, many or a class for expanded clones.

v_call: TRBV7-9
clone_size: NA
j_call: TRBJ1-1
cdr3_aa: CASSTRQDPNTEAFF

v_call: TRBV6-4
clone_size: many
j_call: TRBJ2-2
cdr3_aa: CASSERPRNTGELFF

v_call: TRBV4-1
clone_size: few
j_call: TRBJ2-1
cdr3_aa: CASSQGEASDEQFF

v_call: TRBV2
clone_size: few
j_call: TRBJ2-3
cdr3_aa: CASSDISGTDTQYF

v_call: TRBV12-3/TRBV12-4
clone_size: few
j_call: TRBJ1-2
cdr3_aa: CASSYQDNYGYTF

v_call: TRBV2
clone_size: NA
j_call: TRBJ2-1
cdr3_aa: CASNKWYEQFF

v_call: TRBV5-1
clone_size: few
j_call: TRBJ2-1
cdr3_aa: CASSFGAGLGYNEQFF

v_call: TRBV29-1
clone_size: many
j_call: TRBJ2-3
cdr3_aa: CSVVAGTSTDTQYF

v_call: TRBV7-6
clone_size: NA
j_call: TRBJ2-1
cdr3_aa: CASSRLGLPYNEQFF

v_call: TRBV5-1
clone_size: many
j_call: TRBJ2-1
cdr3_aa: CASRPRTGYERSYNEQFF

v_call: TRBV27
clone_size: many
j_call: TRBJ2-1
cdr3_aa: CASSLLRDRVNEQFF

v_call: TRBV7-8
clone_size: NA
j_call: TRBJ2-5
cdr3_aa: CASSFGLGTGIPQYF

v_call: TRBV28
clone_size: few
j_call: TRBJ2-2
cdr3_aa: CASSHRSQPHTGELFF

v_call: TRBV21-1
clone_size: many
j_call: TRBJ2-4
cdr3_aa: CASTSGQALLAKNIQYF

v_call: TRBV9
clone_size: NA
j_call: TRBJ2-1
cdr3_aa: CASSVGTSGSSGLDEQFF

v_call: TRBV7-2
clone_size: many
j_call: TRBJ2-1
cdr3_aa: CASSSILYNEQFF

v_call: TRBV6-5
clone_size: NA
j_call: TRBJ1-2
cdr3_aa: CASNGAGDIYGYTF

v_call: TRBV12-3/TRBV12-4
clone_size: many
j_call: TRBJ2-2
cdr3_aa: CASSHPGELFF

v_call: TRBV6-5
clone_size: few
j_call: TRBJ2-3
cdr3_aa: CASGEEVAGADTQYF

v_call: TRBV10-3
clone_size: NA
j_call: TRBJ2-1
cdr3_aa: CAISEPQEGSYNEQFF

v_call: TRBV6-5
clone_size: few
j_call: TRBJ2-1
cdr3_aa: CASSYGTSGRNEQFF

v_call: TRBV12-5
clone_size: NA
j_call: TRBJ2-3
cdr3_aa: CASGLVLSSYTDTQYF

v_call: TRBV5-8
clone_size: NA
j_call: TRBJ1-1
cdr3_aa: CASSSLGGKNTEAFF

v_call: TRBV2
clone_size: NA
j_call: TRBJ2-6
cdr3_aa: CASKADEAGANVLTF

v_call: TRBV7-7
clone_size: NA
j_call: TRBJ2-5
cdr3_aa: CASSSRQNPRETQYF

v_call: TRBV9
clone_size: few
j_call: TRBJ1-2
cdr3_aa: CASSGGKGSPYGYTF

v_call: TRBV20-1
clone_size: many
j_call: TRBJ2-1
cdr3_aa: CSASNRPDEKQFF

v_call: TRBV7-9
clone_size: NA
j_call: TRBJ2-7
cdr3_aa: CASSFSVLSEQYF

v_call: TRBV5-1
clone_size: NA
j_call: TRBJ1-1
cdr3_aa: CASGQGAVNTEAFF

v_call: TRBV12-3/TRBV12-4
clone_size: many
j_call: TRBJ2-3
cdr3_aa: CASRPSGGSTDTQYF

v_call: TRBV5-1
clone_size: few
j_call: TRBJ2-2
cdr3_aa: CASSLQGSDTGELFF

v_call: TRBV5-1
clone_size: many
j_call: TRBJ1-5
cdr3_aa: CASSLVGGYQPQHF

v_call: TRBV5-5
clone_size: few
j_call: TRBJ1-2
cdr3_aa: CASSLAPDGYTF

v_call: TRBV20-1
clone_size: NA
j_call: TRBJ2-3
cdr3_aa: CSALNIRGYTDTLYF

v_call: TRBV6-5
clone_size: few
j_call: TRBJ2-7
cdr3_aa: CASSYLTPGLAAYEQYF

v_call: TRBV10-3
clone_size: many
j_call: TRBJ2-7
cdr3_aa: CAISESSYEQYF

v_call: TRBV19
clone_size: many
j_call: TRBJ2-1
cdr3_aa: CASRPLAAGNEQFF

v_call: TRBV4-1
clone_size: NA
j_call: TRBJ2-3
cdr3_aa: CASSHASGRAIRDTQYF

v_call: TRBV4-1
clone_size: few
j_call: TRBJ2-3
cdr3_aa: CASSQLGQGLRTDTQYF

v_call: TRBV29-1
clone_size: many
j_call: TRBJ2-5
cdr3_aa: CSVEDRASGSLETQYF

v_call: TRBV14
clone_size: NA
j_call: TRBJ1-4
cdr3_aa: CASSQVGGFNEKLFF

v_call: TRBV7-8
clone_size: NA
j_call: TRBJ2-4
cdr3_aa: CASSLAPGQGGSKNIQYF

v_call: TRBV24-1
clone_size: NA
j_call: TRBJ2-1
cdr3_aa: CATSDSPGQGIGEQFF

v_call: TRBV5-1
clone_size: many
j_call: TRBJ2-1
cdr3_aa: CASKSEATYNEQFF

v_call: TRBV2
clone_size: few
j_call: TRBJ2-7
cdr3_aa: CASTGTAQREQYF

v_call: TRBV29-1
clone_size: many
j_call: TRBJ2-2
cdr3_aa: CSVLGGRKTGELFF

v_call: TRBV6-1
clone_size: NA
j_call: TRBJ2-2
cdr3_aa: CASRQGAFTGELFF

v_call: TRBV5-1
clone_size: NA
j_call: TRBJ2-6
cdr3_aa: CASSSMTSGVSGANVLTF

v_call: TRBV7-9
clone_size: NA
j_call: TRBJ2-3
cdr3_aa: CASSTMVVTSGYTDTQYF

v_call: TRBV20-1
clone_size: many
j_call: TRBJ2-4
cdr3_aa: CSAITPLAGGPGQYF

v_call: TRBV5-1
clone_size: few
j_call: TRBJ2-2
cdr3_aa: CASSPGDISTGELFF

v_call: TRBV5-4
clone_size: many
j_call: TRBJ1-1
cdr3_aa: CASSLKDRNTEAFF

v_call: TRBV6-1
clone_size: many
j_call: TRBJ1-5
cdr3_aa: CASSDLWDINQPQHF

v_call: TRBV7-6
clone_size: NA
j_call: TRBJ2-5
cdr3_aa: CASSTKTKETQYF

v_call: TRBV11-3
clone_size: NA
j_call: TRBJ2-5
cdr3_aa: CASSLVEGQETQYF